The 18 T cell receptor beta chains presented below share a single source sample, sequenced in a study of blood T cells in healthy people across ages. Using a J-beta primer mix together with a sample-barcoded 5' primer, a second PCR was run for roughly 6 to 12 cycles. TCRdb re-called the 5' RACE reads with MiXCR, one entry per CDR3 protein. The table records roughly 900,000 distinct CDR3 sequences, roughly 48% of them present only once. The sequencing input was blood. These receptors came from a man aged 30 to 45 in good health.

The CDR3 spells CASSLGLRVADGYTF. CDR3 coding DNA: TGCGCCAGCAGCTTGGGGCTCAGGGTAGCCGACGGCTACACCTTC. The chain has TRBV5-1 and TRBJ1-2, with TRBD1 as a possible D gene (5 bases). CDR3 length: 15 residues. The V end lost 0 bases, the J end lost 8 bases, and 17 bases lay between the germline ends. Germline lookup yields CDR1 SGHRS and CDR2 YFSETQ.

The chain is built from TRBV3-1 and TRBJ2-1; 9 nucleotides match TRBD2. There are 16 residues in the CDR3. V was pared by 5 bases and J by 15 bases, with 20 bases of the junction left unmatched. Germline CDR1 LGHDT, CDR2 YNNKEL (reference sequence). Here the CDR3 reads CASSARKTGLAIVPFF. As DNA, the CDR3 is TGTGCCAGCAGCGCCCGAAAGACGGGACTAGCTATTGTACCGTTCTTC.

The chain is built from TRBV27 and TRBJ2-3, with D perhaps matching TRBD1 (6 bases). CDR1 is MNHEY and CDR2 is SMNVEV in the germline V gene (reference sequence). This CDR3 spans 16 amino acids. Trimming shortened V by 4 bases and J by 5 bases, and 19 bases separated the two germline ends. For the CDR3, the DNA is TGTGCCAGCAGTTCACAACTAGGGGGTGGGGGAGATACGCAGTATTTT. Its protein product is CASSSQLGGGGDTQYF.

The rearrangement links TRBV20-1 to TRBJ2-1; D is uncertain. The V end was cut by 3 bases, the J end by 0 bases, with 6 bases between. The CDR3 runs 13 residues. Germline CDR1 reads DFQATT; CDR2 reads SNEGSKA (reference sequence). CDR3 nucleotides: TGCAGTGCTAGTACGGTCTCCTACAATGAGCAGTTCTTC. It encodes CSASTVSYNEQFF.

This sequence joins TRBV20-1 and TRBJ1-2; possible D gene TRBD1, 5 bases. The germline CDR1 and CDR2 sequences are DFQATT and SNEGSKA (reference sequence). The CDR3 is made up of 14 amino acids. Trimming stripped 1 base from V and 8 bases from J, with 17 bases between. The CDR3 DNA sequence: TGCAGTGCTAGAGGGGACCGGGACCCAGCGGGCTACACCTTC. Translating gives CSARGDRDPAGYTF.

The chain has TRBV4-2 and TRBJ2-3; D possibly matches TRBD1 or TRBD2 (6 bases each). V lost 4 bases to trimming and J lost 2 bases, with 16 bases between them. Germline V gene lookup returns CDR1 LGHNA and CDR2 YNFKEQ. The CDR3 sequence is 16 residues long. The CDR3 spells CASSPRGGRLTDTQYF. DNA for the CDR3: TGTGCCAGCAGCCCGCGTGGGGGGCGGCTCACAGATACGCAGTATTTT.

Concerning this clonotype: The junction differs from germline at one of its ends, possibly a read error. Written as DNA, the CDR3 is TGTGCCTGGACTAGCGGAAACAATGAACAGTTCTTC. It is translated as CAWTSGNNEQFF. The chain recombines TRBV30 with TRBJ2-1, with 7 bases that match TRBD2. Germline CDR1 is GTSNPN and CDR2 is SVGIG (reference sequence). The CDR3 consists of 12 residues.

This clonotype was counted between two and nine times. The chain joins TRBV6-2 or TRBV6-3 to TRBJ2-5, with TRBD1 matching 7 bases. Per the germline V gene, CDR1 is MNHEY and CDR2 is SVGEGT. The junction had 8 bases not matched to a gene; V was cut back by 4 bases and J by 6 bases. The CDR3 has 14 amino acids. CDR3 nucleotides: TGTGCCAGCAGTTCGGGACAGTGGGTGAAGACCCAGTACTTC. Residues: CASSSGQWVKTQYF.

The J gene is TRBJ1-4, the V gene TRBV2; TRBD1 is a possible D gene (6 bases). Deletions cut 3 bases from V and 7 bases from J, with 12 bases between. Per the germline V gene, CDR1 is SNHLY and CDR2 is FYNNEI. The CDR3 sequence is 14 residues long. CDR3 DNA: TGTGCCAGCAGTGACAGAACAGGGAGTGAAAAACTGTTTTTT. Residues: CASSDRTGSEKLFF.

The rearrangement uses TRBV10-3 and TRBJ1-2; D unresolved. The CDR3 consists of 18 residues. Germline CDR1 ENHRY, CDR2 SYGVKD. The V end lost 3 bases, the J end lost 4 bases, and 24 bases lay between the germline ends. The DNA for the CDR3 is TGTGCCATCAGTGAAAACATGGGATTGGGTCGGGTGCCCTATGGCTACACCTTC. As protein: CAISENMGLGRVPYGYTF.

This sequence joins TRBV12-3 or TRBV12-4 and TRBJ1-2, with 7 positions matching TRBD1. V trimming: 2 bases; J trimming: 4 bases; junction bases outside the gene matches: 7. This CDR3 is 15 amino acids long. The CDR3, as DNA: TGTGCCAGCAGTTTACTACAGGGGTCGGGCTATGGCTACACCTTC. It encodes CASSLLQGSGYGYTF.

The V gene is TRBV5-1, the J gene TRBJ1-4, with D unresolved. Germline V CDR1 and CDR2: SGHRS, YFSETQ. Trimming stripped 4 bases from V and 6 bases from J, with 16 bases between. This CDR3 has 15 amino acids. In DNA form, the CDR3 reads TGCGCCAGCAGCCTTGGAAGCGGTGACCATGAAAAACTGTTTTTT. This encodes CASSLGSGDHEKLFF.

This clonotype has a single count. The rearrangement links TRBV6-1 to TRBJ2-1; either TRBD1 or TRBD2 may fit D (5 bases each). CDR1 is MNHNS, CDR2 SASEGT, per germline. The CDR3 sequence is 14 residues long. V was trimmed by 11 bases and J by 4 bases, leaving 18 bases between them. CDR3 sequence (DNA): TGTGCCTGCTCACCCGGGGCAGTGTACAATGAGCAGTTCTTC. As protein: CACSPGAVYNEQFF.

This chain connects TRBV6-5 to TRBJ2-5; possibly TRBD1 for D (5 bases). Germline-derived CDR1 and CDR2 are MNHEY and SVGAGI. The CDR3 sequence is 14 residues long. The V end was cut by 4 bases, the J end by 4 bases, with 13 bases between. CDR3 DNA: TGTGCCAGCAGTTCTAGGACATTCCGAGAGACCCAGTACTTC. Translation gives CASSSRTFRETQYF.

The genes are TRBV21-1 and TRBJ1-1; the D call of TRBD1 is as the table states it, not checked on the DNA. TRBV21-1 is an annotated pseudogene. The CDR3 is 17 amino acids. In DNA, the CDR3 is TGTGCCAGCAGCGGGTCCACCGGGACAGGGTGTTACACTGAAGCTTTCTTT. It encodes CASSGSTGTGCYTEAFF.

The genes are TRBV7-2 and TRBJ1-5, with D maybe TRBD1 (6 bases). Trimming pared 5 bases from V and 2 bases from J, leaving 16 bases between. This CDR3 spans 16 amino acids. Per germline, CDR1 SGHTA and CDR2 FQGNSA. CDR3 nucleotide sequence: TGTGCCAGCAGCCGATGGGGGGCGAGTGGCAATCAGCCCCAGCATTTT. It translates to CASSRWGASGNQPQHF.

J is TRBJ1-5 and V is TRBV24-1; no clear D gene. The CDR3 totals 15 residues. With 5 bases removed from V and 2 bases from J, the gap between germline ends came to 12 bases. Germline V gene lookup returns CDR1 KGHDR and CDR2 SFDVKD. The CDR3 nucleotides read TGTGCCACCAGTGGGGGAGAGGCAGGCAATCAGCCCCAGCATTTT. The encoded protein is CATSGGEAGNQPQHF.

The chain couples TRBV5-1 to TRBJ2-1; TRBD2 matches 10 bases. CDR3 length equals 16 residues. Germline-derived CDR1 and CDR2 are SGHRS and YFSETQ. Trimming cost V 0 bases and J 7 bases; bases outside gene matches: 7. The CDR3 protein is CASSLVASGGMNEQFF. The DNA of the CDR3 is TGCGCCAGCAGCTTGGTGGCTAGCGGGGGAATGAATGAGCAGTTCTTC.